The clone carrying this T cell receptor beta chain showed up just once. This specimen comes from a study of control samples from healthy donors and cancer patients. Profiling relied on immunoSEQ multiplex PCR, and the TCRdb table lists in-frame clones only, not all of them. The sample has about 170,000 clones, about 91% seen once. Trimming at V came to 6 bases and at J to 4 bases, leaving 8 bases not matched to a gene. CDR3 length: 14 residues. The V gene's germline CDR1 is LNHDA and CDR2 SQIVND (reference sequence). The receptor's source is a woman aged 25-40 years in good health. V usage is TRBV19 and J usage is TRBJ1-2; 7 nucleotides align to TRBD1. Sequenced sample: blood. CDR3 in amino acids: CASSNLGTVYGYTF. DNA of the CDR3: TGTGCCAGTAGCAATCTAGGGACAGTCTATGGCTACACCTTC.